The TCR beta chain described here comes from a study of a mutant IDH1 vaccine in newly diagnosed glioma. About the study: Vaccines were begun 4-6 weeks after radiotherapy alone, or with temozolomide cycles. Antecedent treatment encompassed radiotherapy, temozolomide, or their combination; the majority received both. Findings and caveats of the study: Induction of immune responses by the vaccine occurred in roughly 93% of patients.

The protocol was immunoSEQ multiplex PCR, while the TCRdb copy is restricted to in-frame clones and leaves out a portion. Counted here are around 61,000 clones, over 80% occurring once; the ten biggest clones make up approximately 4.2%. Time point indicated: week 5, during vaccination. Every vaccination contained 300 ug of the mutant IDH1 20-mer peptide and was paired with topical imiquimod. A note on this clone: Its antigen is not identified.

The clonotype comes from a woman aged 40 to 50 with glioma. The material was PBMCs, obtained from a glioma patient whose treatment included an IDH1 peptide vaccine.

For the CDR3, the DNA is TGTGCCTGGAGACCTCAGGGGGCGACTAATGAAAAACTGTTTTTT. Amino acids: CAWRPQGATNEKLFF. The chain is built from TRBV30 and TRBJ1-4, with 8 nucleotides matching TRBD1. Germline V gene sequence: CDR1 GTSNPN, CDR2 SVGIG (reference sequence). The CDR3 has 15 amino acids. J lost 2 bases, V lost 3 bases, and 5 bases had no gene match.